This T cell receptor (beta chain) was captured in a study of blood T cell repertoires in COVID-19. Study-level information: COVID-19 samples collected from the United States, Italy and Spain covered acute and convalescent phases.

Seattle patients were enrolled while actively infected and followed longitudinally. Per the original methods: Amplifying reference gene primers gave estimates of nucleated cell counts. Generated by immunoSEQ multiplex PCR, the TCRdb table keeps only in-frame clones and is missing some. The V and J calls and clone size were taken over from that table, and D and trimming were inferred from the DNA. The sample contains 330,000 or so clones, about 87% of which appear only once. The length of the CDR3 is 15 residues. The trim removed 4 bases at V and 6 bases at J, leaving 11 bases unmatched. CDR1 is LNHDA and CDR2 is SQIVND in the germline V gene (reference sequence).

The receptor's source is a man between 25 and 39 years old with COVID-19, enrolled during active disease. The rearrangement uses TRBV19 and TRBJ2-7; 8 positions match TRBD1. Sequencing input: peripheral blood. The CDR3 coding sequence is TGTGCCAGTAGTAAAAGGACAGGGTTTTGGCGCGAGCAGTACTTC. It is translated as CASSKRTGFWREQYF.